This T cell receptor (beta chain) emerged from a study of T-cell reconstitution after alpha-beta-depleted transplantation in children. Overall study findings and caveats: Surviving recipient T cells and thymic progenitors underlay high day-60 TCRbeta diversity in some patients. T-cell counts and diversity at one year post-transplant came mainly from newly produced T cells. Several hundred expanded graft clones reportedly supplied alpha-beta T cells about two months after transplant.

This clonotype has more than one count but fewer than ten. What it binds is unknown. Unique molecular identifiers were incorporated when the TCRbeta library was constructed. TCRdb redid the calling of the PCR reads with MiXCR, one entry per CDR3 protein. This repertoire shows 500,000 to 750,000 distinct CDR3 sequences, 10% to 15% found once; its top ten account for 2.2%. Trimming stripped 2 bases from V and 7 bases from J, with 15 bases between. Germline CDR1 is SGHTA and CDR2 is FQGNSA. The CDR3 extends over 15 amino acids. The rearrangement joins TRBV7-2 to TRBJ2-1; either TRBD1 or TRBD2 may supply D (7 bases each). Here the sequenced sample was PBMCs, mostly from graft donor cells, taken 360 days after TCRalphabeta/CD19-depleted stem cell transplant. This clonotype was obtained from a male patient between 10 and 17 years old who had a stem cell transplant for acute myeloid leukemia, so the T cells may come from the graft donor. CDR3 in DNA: TGTGCCAGCAGCTTATCAAGTCAGGGGGGGAATGAGCAGTTCTTC. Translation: CASSLSSQGGNEQFF.